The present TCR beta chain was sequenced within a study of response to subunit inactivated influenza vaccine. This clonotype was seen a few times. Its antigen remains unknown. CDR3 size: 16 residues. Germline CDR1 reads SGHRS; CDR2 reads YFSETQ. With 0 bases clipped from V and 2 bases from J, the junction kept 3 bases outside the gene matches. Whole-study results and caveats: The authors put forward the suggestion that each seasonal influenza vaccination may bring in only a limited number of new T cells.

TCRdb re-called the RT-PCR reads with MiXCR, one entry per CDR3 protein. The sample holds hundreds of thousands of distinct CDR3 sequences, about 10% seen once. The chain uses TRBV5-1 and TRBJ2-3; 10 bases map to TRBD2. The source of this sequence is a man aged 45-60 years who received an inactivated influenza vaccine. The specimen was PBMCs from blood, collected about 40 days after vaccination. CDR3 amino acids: CASSLVSGRPTDTQYF. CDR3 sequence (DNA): TGCGCCAGCAGCTTGGTTAGCGGGAGGCCCACAGATACGCAGTATTTT.